The 22 T cell receptor beta chains below all came from one sample that was sequenced in a study of control samples from healthy donors and cancer patients. TCRdb's table, derived via immunoSEQ multiplex PCR, lists solely in-frame clones and lacks some. The repertoire holds over 70,000 clones, roughly 89% seen once, with roughly a tenth in the top ten. Sequenced: PBMCs. These receptor sequences come from a woman aged 50 to 60 with colorectal cancer.

J is TRBJ2-1 and V is TRBV5-1, with TRBD1 matching over 10 bases. The CDR3 totals 13 residues. Germline CDR1 SGHRS, CDR2 YFSETQ. Trimming removed 0 bases from V and 10 bases from J; junction bases left unmatched: 1. CDR3 amino acids: CASSLVTGGEQFF. DNA of the CDR3: TGCGCCAGCAGCTTGGTGACAGGGGGCGAGCAGTTCTTC.

This clone has a handful of counts. The chain joins TRBV11-3 to TRBJ2-1; 8 bases map to TRBD2. Trimming removed 3 bases from V and 6 bases from J; junction bases left unmatched: 4. Germline values: CDR1 SGHNT, CDR2 YENEEA. CDR3 size: 14 residues. CDR3 loop: CASSFTGTSNEQFF. The DNA for the CDR3 is TGTGCCAGCAGCTTTACAGGGACTAGCAATGAGCAGTTCTTC.

The chain combines TRBV7-8 with TRBJ2-7; 8 nucleotides match TRBD1. Germline V lookup: CDR1 SGHVS, CDR2 FQNEAQ. J gave up 2 bases and V 5 bases, and 8 bases lay outside the gene matches. CDR3 length: 15 amino acids. For the CDR3, the DNA is TGTGCCAGCAGCCGAGGGGCAGGGGGCCCCTACGAGCAGTACGTC. As protein: CASSRGAGGPYEQYV.

Details on this clone: The sample contains more than one DNA sequence encoding this CDR3. The chain couples TRBV3-1 (or the pseudogene TRBV3-2) to TRBJ1-2; no clear D. The CDR3 runs 12 residues. The V end was cut by 4 bases, the J end by 4 bases, with 7 bases between. Germline-derived CDR1 and CDR2 are LGHDT and YNNKEL (reference sequence). The CDR3 spells CASSLGSYGYTF. The CDR3 nucleotides are TGTGCCAGCAGCCTGGGGAGCTATGGCTACACCTTC.

This chain uses TRBV19 with TRBJ1-1, with D tentatively TRBD1 (6 bases). The CDR3 runs to 13 residues. Germline V lookup: CDR1 LNHDA, CDR2 SQIVND (reference sequence). V was trimmed by 3 bases and J by 6 bases, leaving 11 bases between them. This chain's CDR3 is CASSMGRGPEAFF. For the CDR3, the DNA is TGTGCCAGTAGTATGGGCAGGGGACCTGAAGCTTTCTTT. The full variable domain, with the rest looked up from reference TRBV19 and TRBJ1-1, is DGGITQSPKYLFRKEGQNVTLSCEQNLNHDAMYWYRQDPGQGLRLIYYSQIVNDFQKGDIAEGYSVSREKKESFPLTVTSAQKNPTAFYLCASSMGRGPEAFFGQGTRLTVV.

The gene calls are TRBV28 and TRBJ2-7; 7 positions agree with TRBD2. The CDR3 has 11 amino acids. V lost 7 bases and J lost 10; bases outside the gene matches: 7. The germline V gene has CDR1 MDHEN and CDR2 SYDVKM. The CDR3 DNA follows: TGTGCCAGCATCTCAGGGAGGGAACAGTACGTC. Protein product: CASISGREQYV.

V is TRBV19 and J is TRBJ2-3, with a tentative D call TRBD1 (5 bases). Germline CDR1 reads LNHDA; CDR2 reads SQIVND (reference sequence). This CDR3 comprises 16 residues. V was clipped by 4 bases and J by 2 bases, with 16 bases between them. Here the CDR3 reads CASSRWGQGPTDTQYF. CDR3 DNA: TGTGCCAGTAGTAGATGGGGCCAGGGCCCCACAGATACGCAGTATTTT.

This chain uses TRBV29-1 with TRBJ1-2; a weak D match, TRBD1 (5 bases). The length of the CDR3 is 11 residues. The ends were cut back, 8 bases at V and 10 bases at J, with 17 bases in the middle. Germline assignment: CDR1 SQVTM and CDR2 ANQGSEA. The CDR3 sequence: CSSRDRASYTF. CDR3 bases: TGCAGCTCCCGGGACCGCGCTTCCTACACCTTC.

The chain combines TRBV11-3 with TRBJ2-2; D gene unclear. The V gene lost 1 base and the J gene lost 4 bases, with 10 bases spanning the gap. This CDR3 region has 15 residues. Germline CDR1 reads SGHNT; CDR2 reads YENEEA. The CDR3 region has the DNA TGTGCCAGCAGCTTAGCAGATTTTGGCACCGGGGAGCTGTTTTTT. Its protein product is CASSLADFGTGELFF.

The V call is TRBV30, the J call TRBJ1-5; D gene unclear. This CDR3 is built from 11 residues. V was clipped by 2 bases and J by 11 bases, with 10 bases between them. The germline CDR1 and CDR2 sequences are GTSNPN and SVGIG (reference sequence). In DNA form, the CDR3 reads TGTGCCTGGAGTTCCAGGCAGTCCCAGCATTTT. It encodes CAWSSRQSQHF.

The chain employs TRBV4-3 and TRBJ1-2, with D possibly being TRBD1 (5 bases). Germline CDR1 LGHNA, CDR2 YSLEER. The V and J ends lost 0 bases and 3 bases respectively, with 14 bases between them. The CDR3 sequence is 16 residues long. The DNA of the CDR3 is TGCGCCAGCAGCCAAGATCGGGGCAGCCACTACTATGGCTACACCTTC. Amino acids: CASSQDRGSHYYGYTF.

The V gene is TRBV2, the J gene TRBJ2-2, with D tentatively TRBD2 (7 bases). This CDR3 is built from 20 residues. Trimming removed 7 bases at V and 0 bases at J, with 27 bases between. Per the germline V gene, CDR1 is SNHLY and CDR2 is FYNNEI. CDR3 sequence (DNA): TGTGCCAGCAACGGGGGTGGGGGCGGGGGTAAGCCCACGAACACCGGGGAGCTGTTTTTT. Amino acids: CASNGGGGGGKPTNTGELFF.

CDR3 sequence reads: CASSQDRAPNTEAFF. Written as DNA, the CDR3 is TGTGCCAGCAGCCAAGATCGGGCCCCGAACACTGAAGCTTTCTTT. This rearrangement joins TRBV4-2 to TRBJ1-1; the D is unclear. CDR3 length: 15 residues. Trimming stripped 0 bases from V and 1 base from J, with 9 bases between. CDR1 and CDR2 from the germline V gene are LGHNA and YNFKEQ.

The chain is built from TRBV5-6 and TRBJ1-3, with a possible D match to TRBD1 (6 bases). Germline CDR1 and CDR2: SGHDT and YYEEEE. The V gene lost 4 bases and the J gene lost 10 bases, with 15 bases spanning the gap. This CDR3 is 13 amino acids long. The CDR3 DNA reads as TGTGCCAGCAGCCGGCGGGCAGGGGAGACCATATATTTT. Translated: CASSRRAGETIYF.

V usage is TRBV18 and J usage is TRBJ1-1, with 9 bases identical to TRBD1. The V gene end was trimmed by 3 bases and the J gene end by 3 bases; junction bases not matched to a gene: 8. CDR3 length equals 16 residues. Germline V CDR1 and CDR2: KGHSH, LQKENI. The CDR3 spells CASSPNTGGWDTEAFF. In DNA, the CDR3 is TGTGCCAGCTCACCGAATACAGGGGGCTGGGACACTGAAGCTTTCTTT.

The gene calls are TRBV7-3 and TRBJ2-1; D call uncertain. Germline V lookup: CDR1 SGHTA, CDR2 FQGTGA. The CDR3 has 14 residues. V was shortened by 0 bases and J by 6 bases, with 9 bases between the two germline ends. The CDR3 nucleotides are TGTGCCAGCAGCTTAACGGGTATGCCCAATGAGCAGTTCTTC. Translating gives CASSLTGMPNEQFF. The full variable domain, completed using reference TRBV7-3 and TRBJ2-1, is GAGVSQTPSNKVTEKGKYVELRCDPISGHTALYWYRQSLGQGPEFLIYFQGTGAADDSGLPNDRFFAVRPEGSVSTLKIQRTERGDSAVYLCASSLTGMPNEQFFGPGTRLTVL.

This clone was found once. CDR3 residues: CASSLRWGRTEAFF. The CDR3 DNA is TGCGCCAGCAGCTTGAGGTGGGGACGAACTGAAGCTTTCTTT. The chain couples TRBV5-1 to TRBJ1-1, with D possibly TRBD1 on 5 matching bases. The CDR3 length is 14 residues. Per the germline V gene, CDR1 is SGHRS and CDR2 is YFSETQ. The ends were cut back, 1 base at V and 5 bases at J, with 12 bases in the middle.

Here the CDR3 DNA reads TGTGCCAGCAGTTACGGGGACAGGGTGTCCAATGAGCAGTTCTTC. Encoded protein: CASSYGDRVSNEQFF. The chain links TRBV6-5 to TRBJ2-1, with 9 bases aligning to TRBD1. J lost 6 bases, V lost 2 bases, and 5 bases had no gene match. Per the germline V gene, CDR1 is MNHEY and CDR2 is SVGAGI. The length of the CDR3 is 15 residues.

The V call is TRBV6-4, the J call TRBJ1-1, with no clear D. V was trimmed by 4 bases and J by 1 base, leaving 7 bases between them. CDR1 and CDR2 from the germline V gene are MRHNA and SNTAGT. The CDR3 runs 13 residues. CDR3 amino acids: CASSGRENTEAFF. The CDR3 bases are TGTGCCAGCAGTGGCCGAGAGAACACTGAAGCTTTCTTT.

CDR3 nucleotide sequence: TGTGCCAGTAGTATAGTTTTGGCCGGACAGGGCTCACCCCTCCACTTT. It translates to CASSIVLAGQGSPLHF. The chain has TRBV19 and TRBJ1-6; 8 positions agree with TRBD1. V lost 1 base to trimming and J lost 10 bases; unmatched junction nucleotides: 9. The germline V gene has CDR1 LNHDA and CDR2 SQIVND (reference sequence). This CDR3 spans 16 amino acids.

This rearrangement joins TRBV24-1 to TRBJ1-2; TRBD1 matches at 8 bases. This CDR3 has 14 residues. Germline CDR1 reads KGHDR; CDR2 reads SFDVKD. V trimming: 4 bases; J trimming: 5 bases; junction bases outside the gene matches: 5. The DNA of the CDR3 is TGTGCCACCAGTGACACGGGACAGGCTTATGGCTACACCTTC. Translation gives CATSDTGQAYGYTF.

V is TRBV18 and J is TRBJ1-2, with TRBD1 matching over 8 bases. CDR1 KGHSH and CDR2 LQKENI come from the germline V gene. CDR3 size: 15 residues. V gave up 2 bases and J gave up 4 bases; unmatched junction bases: 6. The CDR3 sequence: CASSPSQTGAYGYTF. The CDR3 bases are TGTGCCAGCTCACCATCCCAGACAGGGGCCTATGGCTACACCTTC.